Sequencing of this T cell receptor beta chain was carried out in a study of blood T cell repertoires in COVID-19. Which cohort a participant joined came from the clinical history participants gave. Authors' processing steps: Amplification of reference gene primers provided the estimated nucleated cell counts. Some clones are missing from TCRdb's copy, which holds only in-frame ones; the method was immunoSEQ multiplex PCR. V and J calls and clone size follow that table, whereas D and trimming were derived from the DNA. The table records fewer than 350,000 clones, roughly 90% of them present only once. V lost 1 base and J lost 4; bases outside the gene matches: 5. The CDR3 is 16 amino acids. Germline loops: CDR1 SGHVS, CDR2 FNYEAQ.

This chain joins TRBV7-6 and TRBJ1-4; 8 bases align to TRBD1. The receptor comes from a woman under 40 who had been exposed to COVID-19. The sequenced sample was PBMCs or T cells enriched from blood (not recorded which). The CDR3 here is CASSLVSTGVNEKLFF. Here the CDR3 DNA reads TGTGCCAGCAGCTTAGTATCGACAGGGGTTAATGAAAAACTGTTTTTT.